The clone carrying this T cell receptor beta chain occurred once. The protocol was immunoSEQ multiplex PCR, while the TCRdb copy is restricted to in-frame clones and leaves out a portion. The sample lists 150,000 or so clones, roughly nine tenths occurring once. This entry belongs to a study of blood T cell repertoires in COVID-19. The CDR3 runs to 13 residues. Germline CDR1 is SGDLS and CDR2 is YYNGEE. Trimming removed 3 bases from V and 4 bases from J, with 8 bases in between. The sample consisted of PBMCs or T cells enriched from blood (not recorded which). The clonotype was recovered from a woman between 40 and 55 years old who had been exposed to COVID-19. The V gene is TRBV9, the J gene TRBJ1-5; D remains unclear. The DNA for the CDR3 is TGTGCCAGCAGCGACGACATGAATCAGCCCCAGCATTTT. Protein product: CASSDDMNQPQHF.